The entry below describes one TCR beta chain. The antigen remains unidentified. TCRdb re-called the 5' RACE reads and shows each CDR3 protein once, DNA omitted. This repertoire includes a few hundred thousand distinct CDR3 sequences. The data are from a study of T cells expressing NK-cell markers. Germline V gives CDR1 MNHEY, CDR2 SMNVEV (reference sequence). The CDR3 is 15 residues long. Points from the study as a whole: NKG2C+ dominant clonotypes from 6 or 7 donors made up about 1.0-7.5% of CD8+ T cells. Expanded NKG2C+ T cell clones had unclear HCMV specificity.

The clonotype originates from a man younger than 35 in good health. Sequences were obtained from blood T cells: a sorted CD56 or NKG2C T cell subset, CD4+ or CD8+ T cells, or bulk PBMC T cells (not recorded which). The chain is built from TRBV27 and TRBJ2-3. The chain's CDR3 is CASSIQLATTDTQYF.